This TCR beta chain was observed in a study of blood T cell repertoires in COVID-19. In the study overall: Some COVID-19 samples were acute and others convalescent; all came from the United States, Italy and Spain. From T cells, B-cell-depleted T cells, or PBMCs came the material, which was cDNA or gDNA.

The CDR3 length is 14 residues. Per germline, CDR1 SGHRS and CDR2 YFSETQ. Trimming removed 4 bases from V and 4 bases from J, with 12 bases in between. As originally analysed: Nucleated cell counts were estimated from reference gene primer amplification. This table comes from immunoSEQ multiplex PCR, and its TCRdb copy is limited to in-frame clones, with some not included. Clone size and V and J calls were adopted from that table, with D and trimming inferred from the DNA. The repertoire holds more than 75,000 clones, with 75% to 90% as singletons. The sample was peripheral blood. The J gene is TRBJ1-5, the V gene TRBV5-1; D is possibly TRBD1 (5 bases). The sequence derives from a woman older than 75 with active or convalescent COVID-19. Here the CDR3 reads CASSTGTLNQPQHF. CDR3 sequence (DNA): TGCGCCAGCAGCACCGGGACTCTAAATCAGCCCCAGCATTTT. Using reference TRBV5-1 and TRBJ1-5 for the parts outside the CDR3, the full variable domain is KAGVTQTPRYLIKTRGQQVTLSCSPISGHRSVSWYQQTPGQGLQFLFEYFSETQRNKGNFPGRFSGRQFSNSRSEMNVSTLELGDSALYLCASSTGTLNQPQHFGDGTRLSIL.